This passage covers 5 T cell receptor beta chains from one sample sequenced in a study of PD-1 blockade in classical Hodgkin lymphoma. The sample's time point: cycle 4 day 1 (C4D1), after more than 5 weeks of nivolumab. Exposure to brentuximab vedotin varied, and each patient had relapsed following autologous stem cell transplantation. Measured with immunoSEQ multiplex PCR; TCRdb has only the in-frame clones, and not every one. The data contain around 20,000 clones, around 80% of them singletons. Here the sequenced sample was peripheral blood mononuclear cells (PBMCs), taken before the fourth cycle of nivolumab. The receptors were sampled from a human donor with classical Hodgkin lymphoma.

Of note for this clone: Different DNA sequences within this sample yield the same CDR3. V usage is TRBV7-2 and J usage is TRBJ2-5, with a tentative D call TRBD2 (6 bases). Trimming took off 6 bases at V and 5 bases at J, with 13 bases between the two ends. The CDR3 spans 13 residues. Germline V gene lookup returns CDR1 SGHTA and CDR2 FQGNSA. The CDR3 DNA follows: TGTGCCAGCAGGGGAGGCCTCGGGGAGACCCAGTACTTC. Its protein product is CASRGGLGETQYF.

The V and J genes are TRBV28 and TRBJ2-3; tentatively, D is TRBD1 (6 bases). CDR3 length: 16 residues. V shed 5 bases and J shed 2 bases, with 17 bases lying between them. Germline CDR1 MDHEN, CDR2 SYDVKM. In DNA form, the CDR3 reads TGTGCCAGCAGTCTACTCTCCCGGACAGTCACAGATACGCAGTATTTT. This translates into CASSLLSRTVTDTQYF. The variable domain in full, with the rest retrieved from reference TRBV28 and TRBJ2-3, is DVKVTQSSRYLVKRTGEKVFLECVQDMDHENMFWYRQDPGLGLRLIYFSYDVKMKEKGDIPEGYSVSREKKERFSLILESASTNQTSMYLCASSLLSRTVTDTQYFGPGTRLTVL.

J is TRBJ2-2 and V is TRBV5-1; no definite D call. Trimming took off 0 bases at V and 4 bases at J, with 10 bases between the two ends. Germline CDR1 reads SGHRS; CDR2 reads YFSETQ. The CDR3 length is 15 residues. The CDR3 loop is CASSLEASGTGELFF. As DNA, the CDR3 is TGCGCCAGCAGCTTGGAGGCTTCCGGCACCGGGGAGCTGTTTTTT.

In DNA, the CDR3 is TGTGCCAGCAGCTTGGTGGGAGGAGGGGATGGGGACACTGAAGCTTTCTTT. This encodes CASSLVGGGDGDTEAFF. V is TRBV5-6 and J is TRBJ1-1, with TRBD1 as a possible D gene (5 bases). Germline V gene sequence: CDR1 SGHDT, CDR2 YYEEEE. The V and J ends lost 0 bases and 3 bases respectively, with 18 bases between them. The CDR3 extends over 17 amino acids.

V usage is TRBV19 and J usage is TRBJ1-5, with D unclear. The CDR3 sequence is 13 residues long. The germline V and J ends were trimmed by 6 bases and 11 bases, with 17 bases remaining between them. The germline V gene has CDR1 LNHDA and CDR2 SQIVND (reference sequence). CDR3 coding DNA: TGTGCCAGTAGGAGGAGAGGGAGACTTTCCCAGCATTTT. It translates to CASRRRGRLSQHF.